Below are 31 T cell receptor beta chains sequenced from a single sample in a study of monozygotic twins with inflammatory bowel disease. TCRdb reprocessed the 5' RACE reads, keeping one entry per CDR3 protein, no DNA. The ten top clones account for around 2%, within a sample of 300,000 to 350,000 distinct CDR3 sequences. Sequenced sample: blood. The receptors were gathered from a human donor with ulcerative colitis or Crohn's disease, or a healthy co-twin of an affected twin (not recorded which).

The rearrangement links TRBV4-1 to TRBJ2-1; TCRdb calls TRBD2, which cannot be checked without DNA. CDR1 and CDR2 from the germline V gene are MGHRA and YSYEKL. This CDR3 contains 15 residues. The CDR3 is CASSHPAESYNEQFF.

J is TRBJ2-1 and V is TRBV2. Germline CDR1 SNHLY, CDR2 FYNNEI. This CDR3 has 14 amino acids. The CDR3 spells CASSDAGPYNEQFF.

The chain has TRBV5-1 and TRBJ2-5; with no DNA, the TCRdb D assignment of TRBD1 cannot be verified. Germline V CDR1 and CDR2: SGHRS, YFSETQ. The CDR3 totals 15 residues. The CDR3 protein is CASSWGDRAQETQYF.

The CDR3: CASSRDGYYGYTF. V is TRBV5-4 and J is TRBJ1-2; TCRdb's D call of TRBD1 is untestable without DNA. The CDR3 extends over 13 amino acids. Germline V gene data show CDR1 as SGHNT and CDR2 as YYREEE (reference sequence).

The J gene is TRBJ2-2, the V gene TRBV9. CDR3 size: 15 residues. Germline CDR1 SGDLS, CDR2 YYNGEE. This CDR3 is CASSVAGIISGELFF.

This chain joins TRBV2 and TRBJ1-5. The germline V gene has CDR1 SNHLY and CDR2 FYNNEI. CDR3 size: 13 residues. Here the CDR3 reads CASSDRSRQPQHF.

The J gene is TRBJ1-4, the V gene TRBV11-2; TCRdb returns TRBD1, unconfirmable since there is no DNA. The CDR3 spans 18 residues. Germline assignment: CDR1 SGHAT and CDR2 FQNNGV. CDR3 loop: CASSRAVRGLSINEKLFF. The variable domain in full, with the rest retrieved from reference TRBV11-2 and TRBJ1-4, is EAGVAQSPRYKIIEKRQSVAFWCNPISGHATLYWYQQILGQGPKLLIQFQNNGVVDDSQLPKDRFSAERLKGVDSTLKIQPAKLEDSAVYLCASSRAVRGLSINEKLFFGSGTQLSVL.

The V call is TRBV2, the J call TRBJ1-5. CDR1 SNHLY and CDR2 FYNNEI come from the germline V gene. The CDR3 has 15 residues. This CDR3 is CASSEARASGQPQHF.

The CDR3: CSARGLRDRESREQFF. The chain joins TRBV20-1 to TRBJ2-1; with no DNA, the TCRdb D assignment of TRBD1 cannot be verified. The CDR3 extends over 16 amino acids. Germline loops: CDR1 DFQATT, CDR2 SNEGSKA (reference sequence).

This sequence joins TRBV28 and TRBJ1-5; TCRdb outputs TRBD1, but without DNA this stays unchecked. The CDR3 sequence is 15 residues long. Looked up from germline, CDR1 is MDHEN and CDR2 is SYDVKM. The CDR3 sequence: CARKRDRRENQPQHF.

This sequence joins TRBV7-6 and TRBJ2-4; TCRdb proposes TRBD1, but this gene call is untestable without DNA. The CDR3 has 14 amino acids. Germline V gene data show CDR1 as SGHVS and CDR2 as FNYEAQ. CDR3 protein: CASSLSGQGDIQYF.

V gene TRBV12-3 or TRBV12-4 combines with J gene TRBJ2-1; without DNA, the TCRdb call of TRBD2 cannot be checked. The CDR3 totals 12 residues. The CDR3 reads CASSFSTGEQFF.

The J gene is TRBJ2-5, the V gene TRBV9. The V gene's germline CDR1 is SGDLS and CDR2 YYNGEE. This CDR3 region has 17 residues. The CDR3 sequence: CASSAVAEDGLWETQYF.

The gene calls are TRBV7-9 and TRBJ2-5; the TCRdb call, TRBD1, lacks DNA for checking. Germline loops: CDR1 SEHNR, CDR2 FQNEAQ (reference sequence). The CDR3 has 17 residues. The CDR3 sequence: CASSAPEGRTDQETQYF.

This sequence joins TRBV5-6 and TRBJ2-3. In germline, CDR1 is SGHDT, CDR2 YYEEEE. CDR3 size: 16 residues. The CDR3 spells CASSLGPRFGTDTQYF.

This chain connects TRBV29-1 to TRBJ2-3; TCRdb returns TRBD2, unconfirmable since there is no DNA. The germline V gene encodes CDR1 SQVTM and CDR2 ANQGSEA. The CDR3 spans 14 residues. This CDR3 reads CSVGASGRTDTQYF.

The chain employs TRBV20-1 and TRBJ2-3; TCRdb names TRBD2, which stays unverified in the absence of DNA. Looked up from germline, CDR1 is DFQATT and CDR2 is SNEGSKA (reference sequence). This CDR3 comprises 17 residues. CDR3 sequence reads: CSARAPLSSGGSDTQYF.

The chain couples TRBV20-1 to TRBJ2-3; TCRdb picks TRBD1, but there is no DNA to check that call. CDR3 size: 14 residues. CDR1 is DFQATT, CDR2 SNEGSKA, per germline (reference sequence). This CDR3 is CSATGEGARDTQYF.

The chain couples TRBV5-1 to TRBJ2-7; TCRdb calls TRBD1, which cannot be checked without DNA. The CDR3 is made up of 15 amino acids. Looked up from germline, CDR1 is SGHRS and CDR2 is YFSETQ. CDR3 sequence reads: CASYLGGTDAYEQYF.

The genes are TRBV5-4 and TRBJ2-7; TCRdb's assignment of TRBD2 cannot be checked, as there is no DNA. The germline gives CDR1 SGHNT, CDR2 YYREEE (reference sequence). The CDR3 totals 16 residues. The CDR3 region is CASSPGTSGGNYEQYF. The whole variable domain, filled in from reference TRBV5-4 and TRBJ2-7, reads ETGVTQSPTHLIKTRGQQVTLRCSSQSGHNTVSWYQQALGQGPQFIFQYYREEENGRGNFPPRFSGLQFPNYSSELNVNALELDDSALYLCASSPGTSGGNYEQYFGPGTRLTVT.

The chain is built from TRBV6-1 and TRBJ2-7; TCRdb indicates TRBD2, and absent DNA this call remains unverified. The CDR3 spans 14 residues. Looked up from germline, CDR1 is MNHNS and CDR2 is SASEGT. Here the CDR3 reads CATGPPGPHLEQYF.

The chain has TRBV5-1 and TRBJ2-5; the D call of TRBD1 rests on TCRdb alone, since no DNA is present to check it. The CDR3 loop spans 14 amino acids. Germline V CDR1 and CDR2: SGHRS, YFSETQ. CDR3 sequence reads: CASSTGTGKETQYF.

The chain has TRBV30 and TRBJ2-1; TCRdb proposes TRBD2, but this gene call is untestable without DNA. The CDR3 contains 12 residues. CDR1 is GTSNPN, CDR2 SVGIG, per germline (reference sequence). Here the CDR3 reads CAWSWVAGEQFF. Full variable domain (remainder filled in from reference TRBV30 and TRBJ2-1): SQTIHQWPATLVQPVGSPLSLECTVEGTSNPNLYWYRQAAGRGLQLLFYSVGIGQISSEVPQNLSASRPQDRQFILSSKKLLLSDSGFYLCAWSWVAGEQFFGPGTRLTVL.

This chain joins TRBV4-3 and TRBJ2-1; TCRdb returns TRBD1, unconfirmable since there is no DNA. Germline V CDR1 and CDR2: LGHNA, YSLEER. CDR3 length: 19 residues. The CDR3 is CASSPDGAGATNSYNEQFF.

This chain joins TRBV20-1 and TRBJ2-3; TCRdb outputs TRBD2, but without DNA this stays unchecked. CDR3 length: 15 residues. The germline gives CDR1 DFQATT, CDR2 SNEGSKA (reference sequence). CDR3 sequence: CSALKTSGRFNTQYF.

This chain connects TRBV4-1 to TRBJ2-1; TCRdb selects TRBD2, and the lack of DNA leaves this call unchecked. Germline lookup yields CDR1 MGHRA and CDR2 YSYEKL. The CDR3 spans 15 residues. This chain's CDR3 is CASSPGLAGRNEQFF.

The CDR3 here is CASSQYGREQGSEAFF. The rearrangement joins TRBV3-1 to TRBJ1-1; there is no DNA to check the TCRdb D call of TRBD1. The CDR3 covers 16 residues. Germline V gene sequence: CDR1 LGHDT, CDR2 YNNKEL (reference sequence).

This chain joins TRBV9 and TRBJ2-1; the D call of TRBD1 rests on TCRdb alone, since no DNA is present to check it. CDR1 and CDR2 (germline): SGDLS, YYNGEE. This CDR3 comprises 15 residues. The CDR3 sequence: CASSKEGVPLNEQFF.

The rearrangement joins TRBV20-1 to TRBJ1-6; no DNA is available, so the TRBD1 call from TCRdb remains unchecked. The CDR3 length is 14 residues. Germline loops: CDR1 DFQATT, CDR2 SNEGSKA (reference sequence). The CDR3 loop reads CSARDRASNSPLHF.

The chain has TRBV24-1 and TRBJ2-3; TCRdb picks TRBD2, but there is no DNA to check that call. Germline V gives CDR1 KGHDR, CDR2 SFDVKD. The CDR3 sequence is 17 residues long. This CDR3 reads CATSDRTGGPLTDTQYF.

The CDR3 protein is CASSSATNQPQHF. The chain employs TRBV7-2 and TRBJ1-5. CDR1 and CDR2 from the germline V gene are SGHTA and FQGNSA. This CDR3 region has 13 residues.